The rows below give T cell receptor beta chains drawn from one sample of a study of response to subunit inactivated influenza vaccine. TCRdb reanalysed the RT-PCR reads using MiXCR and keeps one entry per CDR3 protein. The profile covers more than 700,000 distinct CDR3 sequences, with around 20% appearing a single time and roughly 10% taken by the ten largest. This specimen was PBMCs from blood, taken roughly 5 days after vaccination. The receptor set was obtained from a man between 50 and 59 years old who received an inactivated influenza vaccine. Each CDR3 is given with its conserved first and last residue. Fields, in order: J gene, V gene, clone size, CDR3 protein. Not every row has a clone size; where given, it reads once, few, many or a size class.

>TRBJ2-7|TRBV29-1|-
CSVYQAYEQYF
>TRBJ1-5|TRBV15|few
CATSSSLSASNQPQHF
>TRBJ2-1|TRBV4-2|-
CASSQEARGGDNEQFF
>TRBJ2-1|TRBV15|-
CATNGGALLTDEQFF
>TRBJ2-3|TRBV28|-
CASSSTFSRSGVNLDTQYF
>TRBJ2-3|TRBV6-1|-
CASSGTSGIHTQYF
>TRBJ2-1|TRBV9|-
CASSVDRGLYNEQFF
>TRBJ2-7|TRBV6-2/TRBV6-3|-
CASSYSPGLAGGLYEQYF
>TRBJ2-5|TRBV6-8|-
CASDRPYPQRETQYF
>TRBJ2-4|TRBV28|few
CASGSEGRKNIQYF
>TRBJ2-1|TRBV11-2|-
CASRKGASGGSQPYNEQFF
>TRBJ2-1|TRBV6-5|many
CASTWTASSYNEQFF
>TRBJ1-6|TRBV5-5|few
CASSPGQFDSPLHF
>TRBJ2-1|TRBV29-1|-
CSVTSGSGYNEQFF
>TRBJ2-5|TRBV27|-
CASSTQVGETQYF
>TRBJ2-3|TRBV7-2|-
CASSFASYRTDTQYF
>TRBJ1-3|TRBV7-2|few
CASSIDRGRGNTIYF
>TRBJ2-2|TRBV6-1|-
CASSSPIAGPNTGELFF
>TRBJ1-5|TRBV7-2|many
CASSLVGGGNQPQHF
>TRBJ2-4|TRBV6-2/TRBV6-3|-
CASSYSASGGLAKNIQYF
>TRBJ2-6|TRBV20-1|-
CSASSDSGANVLTF
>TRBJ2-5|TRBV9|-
CARSVAEAETQYF
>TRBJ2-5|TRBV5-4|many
CASSSGLAGEETQYF
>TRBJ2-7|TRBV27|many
CASSHPGQAPPYEQYF
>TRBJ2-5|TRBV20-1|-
CSASRRQETQYF
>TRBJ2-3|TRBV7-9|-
CASMVFPHLTDTQYF
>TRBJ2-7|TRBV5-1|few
CASSLTSSGAYEQYF
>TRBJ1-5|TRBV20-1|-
CSARDPSRYSNQPQHF
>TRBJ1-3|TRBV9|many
CASSPSIWDTIYF
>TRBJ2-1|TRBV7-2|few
CASSLGRGIYNEQFF
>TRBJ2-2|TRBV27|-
CASSLWASGNTGELFF
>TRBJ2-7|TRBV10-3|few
CAIRSARDLSYEQYF
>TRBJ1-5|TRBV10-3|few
CAISENSNQPQHF
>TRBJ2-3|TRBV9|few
CASQEAGGTDTQYF
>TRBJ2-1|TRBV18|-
CASSPGAGARNEQFF
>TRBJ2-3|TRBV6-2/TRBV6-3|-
CASSYVDDPADTQYF
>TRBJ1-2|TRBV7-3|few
CASSPEPGQGSLNTF
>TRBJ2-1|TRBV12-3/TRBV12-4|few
CASSWGRSYNEQFF
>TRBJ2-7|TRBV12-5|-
CASAFFGGYEQYF
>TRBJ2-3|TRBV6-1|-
CASSGRHQGTDTQYF
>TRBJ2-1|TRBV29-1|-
CSVLARSSYNEQFF
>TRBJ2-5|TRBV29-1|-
CSVERWETQYF
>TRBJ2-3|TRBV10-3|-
CAISESARGLTQYF
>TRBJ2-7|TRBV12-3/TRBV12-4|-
CASSLTGLTAYEQYF
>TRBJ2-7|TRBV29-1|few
CSVEIWAPSQSYEQYF
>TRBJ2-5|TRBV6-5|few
CASSYGLAGSRMETQYF
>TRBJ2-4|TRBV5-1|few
CASGAGGVIDIQYF
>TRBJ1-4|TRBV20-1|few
CSARGVATNEKLFF